Below, 14 T cell receptor beta chains from the same sample are listed, as sequenced in a study of beta chain features in type 1 diabetes. Since all of the isolated RNA was reverse transcribed, expressed TCRB transcripts were what got sequenced. Data came from immunoSEQ multiplex PCR; TCRdb stores just in-frame clones and leaves some out. The data contain hundreds of thousands of clones, roughly 31% of them singletons. The sample consisted of naive CD4+ T cells from blood. These receptors were taken from a man aged 18 to 35 in good health.

This chain links TRBV7-2 with TRBJ2-1, with 7 nucleotides matching TRBD2. This CDR3 contains 15 residues. V was clipped by 5 bases and J by 4 bases; unmatched bases: 8. Germline-derived CDR1 and CDR2 are SGHTA and FQGNSA. CDR3 bases: TGTGCCAGCAGCGCCCAGCGGGGAAGATACAATGAGCAGTTCTTC. Its protein product is CASSAQRGRYNEQFF. Full variable domain (outside the CDR3, taken from reference TRBV7-2 and TRBJ2-1): GAGVSQSPSNKVTEKGKDVELRCDPISGHTALYWYRQSLGQGLEFLIYFQGNSAPDKSGLPSDRFSAERTGGSVSTLTIQRTQQEDSAVYLCASSAQRGRYNEQFFGPGTRLTVL.

This clone was detected only a few times. The chain employs TRBV7-9 and TRBJ2-5; D gene unclear. Germline V gene lookup returns CDR1 SEHNR and CDR2 FQNEAQ (reference sequence). Trimming removed 1 base at V and 4 bases at J, with 13 bases between. The CDR3 loop spans 15 amino acids. The CDR3 loop is CASSLDGSMPETQYF. As DNA, the CDR3 is TGTGCCAGCAGCTTAGACGGGTCGATGCCAGAGACCCAGTACTTC.

This sequence joins TRBV4-1 and TRBJ1-2, with D possibly matching TRBD1 (6 bases). V lost 5 bases and J lost 7, with 20 bases in between. The CDR3 runs 15 residues. CDR1 MGHRA and CDR2 YSYEKL come from the germline V gene. The CDR3 region has the DNA TGCGCCAGCAGCGGCATGCGGGGGCGACCGGGTGGCTACACCTTC. As protein: CASSGMRGRPGGYTF.

This clone occurred a few times. The chain joins TRBV18 to TRBJ2-7; the D is unclear. CDR1 is KGHSH, CDR2 LQKENI, per germline. V shed 4 bases and J shed 7 bases, with 14 bases lying between them. This CDR3 region has 13 residues. The CDR3 nucleotides are TGTGCCAGCTCACTCGGGCTTAATAGGGAGCAGTACTTC. Amino acid sequence: CASSLGLNREQYF.

A few counts support this clone. Other DNA sequences within the sample encode an identical CDR3. V usage is TRBV2 and J usage is TRBJ2-7; D is undetermined. Germline-derived CDR1 and CDR2 are SNHLY and FYNNEI. The ends were cut back, 1 base at V and 4 bases at J, with 2 bases in the middle. This CDR3 is built from 11 residues. Here the CDR3 reads CASSEGYEQYF. The CDR3 coding sequence is TGTGCCAGCAGTGAAGGGTACGAGCAGTACTTC.

CDR3 in amino acids: CATRGLAGFSYEQYF. CDR3 in DNA: TGTGCCACCCGCGGACTAGCGGGATTCTCCTACGAGCAGTACTTC. This sequence joins TRBV27 and TRBJ2-7; 12 nucleotides agree with TRBD2. The trim removed 10 bases at V and 0 bases at J, leaving 7 bases unmatched. CDR1 MNHEY and CDR2 SMNVEV come from the germline V gene (reference sequence). This CDR3 is 15 amino acids long.

The genes are TRBV29-1 and TRBJ1-1, with a possible D match to TRBD1 (5 bases). Trimming left V 8 bases short and J 6 bases short, with 13 bases between. CDR1 and CDR2 from the germline V gene are SQVTM and ANQGSEA. The CDR3 has 11 residues. The CDR3 nucleotides are TGCAGCTTCCGACGGGGGGCTGAAGCTTTCTTT. Its protein is CSFRRGAEAFF.

Only a few counts were recorded for this clone. This sequence joins TRBV2 and TRBJ1-1, with D possibly being TRBD1 (6 bases). Germline loops: CDR1 SNHLY, CDR2 FYNNEI. The germline V and J ends were trimmed by 5 bases and 5 bases, with 9 bases remaining between them. The CDR3 spans 12 residues. The CDR3 region is CASSSDRTEAFF. The CDR3 DNA reads TGTGCCAGCAGTAGTGACAGGACTGAAGCTTTCTTT. The entire variable domain, with the rest obtained from reference TRBV2 and TRBJ1-1, is as follows: EPEVTQTPSHQVTQMGQEVILRCVPISNHLYFYWYRQILGQKVEFLVSFYNNEISEKSEIFDDQFSVERPDGSNFTLKIRSTKLEDSAMYFCASSSDRTEAFFGQGTRLTVV.

The gene calls are TRBV6-1 and TRBJ1-2; D unresolved. The V and J ends lost 2 bases and 4 bases respectively, with 8 bases between them. Germline CDR1 is MNHNS and CDR2 is SASEGT. CDR3 length equals 13 residues. CDR3 DNA: TGTGCCAGCAGTGAAAGACCGCCCTATGGCTACACCTTC. Translated: CASSERPPYGYTF.

This clone was seen a few times. V is TRBV2 and J is TRBJ2-3; unclear D gene. CDR1 and CDR2 from the germline V gene are SNHLY and FYNNEI. Trimming took off 2 bases at V and 6 bases at J, with 6 bases between the two ends. The CDR3 is made up of 12 amino acids. The CDR3 is CASSERMDTQYF. DNA for the CDR3: TGTGCCAGCAGTGAAAGGATGGATACGCAGTATTTT.

The chain combines TRBV10-3 with TRBJ1-1; TRBD1 matches at 7 bases. The CDR3 totals 15 residues. Germline values: CDR1 ENHRY, CDR2 SYGVKD. The V and J ends lost 5 bases and 5 bases, in that order; junction bases with no gene match: 11. CDR3 sequence reads: CAISTITGALTEAFF. CDR3 in DNA: TGTGCCATCAGTACCATTACAGGGGCACTGACTGAAGCTTTCTTT.

Turning to this clone: A read error may produce the germline difference seen at one junction end. The CDR3 loop reads CASSLGSPRSGNEQFF. The DNA of the CDR3 is TGTGCTAGCAGCTTAGGTAGCCCCCGATCAGGCAATGAGCAGTTCTTC. This chain connects TRBV7-7 to TRBJ2-1; no definite D call. CDR1 and CDR2 (germline): SSHAT, FNYEAQ (reference sequence). CDR3 length: 16 amino acids.

Notes on this clone: The sample holds other DNA sequences that translate to the same CDR3. The J gene is TRBJ2-5, the V gene TRBV7-2, with D perhaps TRBD1 (5 bases). Deletions cut 3 bases from V and 5 bases from J, with 7 bases between. Looked up from germline, CDR1 is SGHTA and CDR2 is FQGNSA. This CDR3 comprises 12 residues. CDR3 region: CASSLGRETQYF. DNA for the CDR3: TGTGCCAGCAGCTTGGGGCGGGAGACCCAGTACTTC.

This clone came up a few times. V gene TRBV25-1 combines with J gene TRBJ2-5, with unresolved D. This CDR3 has 14 amino acids. Between the trimmed V and J ends, which lost 2 bases and 2 bases, there was a span of 9 bases. CDR1 and CDR2 from the germline V gene are MGHDK and SYGVNS. The CDR3 reads CASSEGLRQETQYF. CDR3 DNA: TGTGCCAGCAGTGAAGGGTTGAGGCAAGAGACCCAGTACTTC.